These 16 T cell receptor beta chains came from one sample sequenced in a study of OX40 agonist ivuxolimab in advanced cancers. Sequenced by immunoSEQ multiplex PCR; TCRdb stores in-frame clones only, minus some. Of more than 85,000 clones listed, roughly nine tenths are singletons. Sequenced material: CD4+ or CD8+ T cells sorted from blood, taken in a trial of the OX40 agonist ivuxolimab. The receptors were sampled from an adult with an advanced solid tumor such as melanoma, head and neck, liver or kidney cancer.

V is TRBV4-3 and J is TRBJ2-1; no clear D. In germline, CDR1 is LGHNA, CDR2 YSLEER. The CDR3 length is 14 residues. Trimming shortened V by 0 bases and J by 6 bases, and 9 bases separated the two germline ends. The CDR3 spells CASSQDVQSNEQFF. CDR3 sequence (DNA): TGCGCCAGCAGCCAAGATGTCCAGTCCAATGAGCAGTTCTTC.

The V call is TRBV28, the J call TRBJ1-1, with D uncertain. This CDR3 has 12 amino acids. CDR1 and CDR2 from the germline V gene are MDHEN and SYDVKM. Trimming stripped 8 bases from V and 5 bases from J, with 12 bases between. CDR3 coding DNA: TGTGCCAGCGTAGCCAGTCGGACTGAAGCTTTCTTT. The encoded protein is CASVASRTEAFF.

The chain carries TRBV10-3 and TRBJ2-1; 14 positions agree with TRBD2. Germline-derived CDR1 and CDR2 are ENHRY and SYGVKD. This CDR3 comprises 16 residues. V gave up 10 bases and J gave up 7 bases; unmatched junction bases: 12. CDR3: CATRLAGGYRENEQFF. In DNA, the CDR3 is TGTGCCACCCGACTAGCGGGAGGGTACCGCGAGAATGAGCAGTTCTTC.

The chain links TRBV19 to TRBJ1-5, with D perhaps TRBD1 (5 bases). Germline V gives CDR1 LNHDA, CDR2 SQIVND (reference sequence). Trimming cost V 0 bases and J 7 bases, with 13 bases left between them. The CDR3 has 15 residues. The CDR3 DNA is TGTGCCAGTAGTATAGATCCCAGGGAACGGCAGCCCCAGCATTTT. Translating gives CASSIDPRERQPQHF.

The genes are TRBV7-9 and TRBJ1-2, with D possibly being TRBD1 (5 bases). This CDR3 spans 13 amino acids. V lost 1 base, J lost 6 bases, and 9 bases lay in between. Germline CDR1 and CDR2: SEHNR and FQNEAQ (reference sequence). CDR3 in amino acids: CASSLVGVDGYTF. Written as DNA, the CDR3 is TGTGCCAGCAGCTTAGTAGGGGTGGATGGCTACACCTTC.

V usage is TRBV15 and J usage is TRBJ2-4; 9 nucleotides line up with TRBD2. This CDR3 contains 17 residues. V lost 5 bases, J lost 1 base, and 9 bases stayed unmatched. The germline CDR1 and CDR2 sequences are LNHNV and YYDKDF (reference sequence). Written as DNA, the CDR3 is TGTGCCACCAGCCCCCGACTAGCGGAAATCGCCAAAAACATTCAGTACTTC. Translated: CATSPRLAEIAKNIQYF. The full variable domain, its missing parts supplied by reference TRBV15 and TRBJ2-4, is DAMVIQNPRYQVTQFGKPVTLSCSQTLNHNVMYWYQQKSSQAPKLLFHYYDKDFNNEADTPDNFQSRRPNTSFCFLDIRSPGLGDTAMYLCATSPRLAEIAKNIQYFGAGTRLSVL.

To note about this clone: Sequence at one end of the junction differs from germline and may be a read error. The gene calls are TRBV19 and TRBJ2-3, with D perhaps TRBD2 (6 bases). Germline V CDR1 and CDR2: LNHDA, SQIVND (reference sequence). The CDR3 totals 17 residues. The CDR3 DNA reads as TGTGCCAGTAGTACCGGGGGATGGGCCGGTAGCAGAGATACGCAGTATTTT. Translation: CASSTGGWAGSRDTQYF. Drawing the rest from reference TRBV19 and TRBJ2-3, the complete variable domain is DGGITQSPKYLFRKEGQNVTLSCEQNLNHDAMYWYRQDPGQGLRLIYYSQIVNDFQKGDIAEGYSVSREKKESFPLTVTSAQKNPTAFYLCASSTGGWAGSRDTQYFGPGTRLTVL.

The chain carries TRBV6-5 and TRBJ1-1; tentatively, D is TRBD1 (5 bases). V was clipped by 6 bases and J by 0 bases, with 14 bases between them. Per the germline V gene, CDR1 is MNHEY and CDR2 is SVGAGI. This CDR3 region has 15 residues. This CDR3 reads CASSSLGEVNTEAFF. The CDR3 DNA reads TGTGCCAGCAGCTCCTTGGGGGAGGTGAACACTGAAGCTTTCTTT.

In DNA form, the CDR3 reads TGTGCCATCCTCCTGTACAATGAGCAGTTCTTC. It specifies CAILLYNEQFF. The chain is built from TRBV10-3 and TRBJ2-1; D remains ambiguous. The V and J ends lost 8 bases and 4 bases respectively, with 6 bases between them. The length of the CDR3 is 11 residues. The V gene's germline CDR1 is ENHRY and CDR2 SYGVKD.

This clone occurred once. The chain combines TRBV7-9 with TRBJ2-1; 13 bases are a match to TRBD2. The V and J ends lost 5 bases and 5 bases, in that order; junction bases with no gene match: 6. The germline gives CDR1 SEHNR, CDR2 FQNEAQ (reference sequence). This CDR3 region has 16 residues. In DNA form, the CDR3 reads TGTGCCAGCAGCCTGACTAGCGGGGGGACCCACAATGAGCAGTTCTTC. This translates into CASSLTSGGTHNEQFF.

This chain connects TRBV9 to TRBJ2-3; 9 nucleotides match TRBD1. Germline lookup yields CDR1 SGDLS and CDR2 YYNGEE. J was trimmed by 1 base and V by 0 bases; bases with no gene match: 6. The CDR3 totals 17 residues. The DNA of the CDR3 is TGTGCCAGCAGCGTAGAGGACAGGGGTTTCCGCACAGATACGCAGTATTTT. It specifies CASSVEDRGFRTDTQYF.

The chain links TRBV9 to TRBJ1-1, with D perhaps TRBD1 (5 bases). V lost 0 bases to trimming and J lost 2 bases, with 8 bases between them. The length of the CDR3 is 14 residues. Per the germline V gene, CDR1 is SGDLS and CDR2 is YYNGEE. As DNA, the CDR3 is TGTGCCAGCAGCGTAGGGGACGCCAACACTGAAGCTTTCTTT. Translating gives CASSVGDANTEAFF.

This sequence joins TRBV28 and TRBJ1-5; TRBD1 might be the D (6 bases). Germline CDR1 MDHEN, CDR2 SYDVKM. This CDR3 has 14 amino acids. Trimming stripped 2 bases from V and 7 bases from J, with 12 bases between. The CDR3, as DNA: TGTGCCAGCAGTTTACGACAGGTGAGCCAGCCCCAGCATTTT. Translation: CASSLRQVSQPQHF.

This chain connects TRBV7-8 to TRBJ2-7; D call uncertain. This CDR3 contains 13 residues. V was clipped by 1 base and J by 3 bases, with 7 bases between them. CDR1 and CDR2 from the germline V gene are SGHVS and FQNEAQ. This CDR3 reads CASSLEQYYEQYF. DNA for the CDR3: TGTGCCAGCAGCTTAGAACAGTACTACGAGCAGTACTTC.

V gene TRBV10-3 combines with J gene TRBJ1-4; perhaps TRBD1 as D (5 bases). This CDR3 region has 13 residues. V was shortened by 6 bases and J by 6 bases, with 11 bases between the two germline ends. Germline V CDR1 and CDR2: ENHRY, SYGVKD. The CDR3 sequence is CAIRPGLDEKLFF. DNA of the CDR3: TGTGCCATCAGGCCAGGGCTAGATGAAAAACTGTTTTTT.

This clone turned up a few times. V gene TRBV6-1 combines with J gene TRBJ1-5, with no clear D. Germline V lookup: CDR1 MNHNS, CDR2 SASEGT. The CDR3 length is 14 residues. Trimming stripped 5 bases from V and 7 bases from J, with 15 bases between. DNA of the CDR3: TGTGCCAGCAGTCCCAACACCGCCGGGCAGCCCCAGCATTTT. Its translation is CASSPNTAGQPQHF.